This T cell receptor (beta chain) came from a study of blood T cell repertoires in COVID-19. Study information: Researchers got acute and convalescent COVID-19 samples from the United States, Italy and Spain.

How the authors handled the data: Reference gene primers were amplified, and this amplification served to estimate nucleated cell counts. TCRdb's copy holds only in-frame clones and misses some; the assay was immunoSEQ multiplex PCR. That table is the source of V, J and clone size, and D and trimming were worked out from the DNA. The sample includes 300,000 or so clones, 85% to 90% of them seen just once. The CDR3 consists of 12 residues. Trimming took off 3 bases at V and 0 bases at J, with 5 bases between the two ends. Looked up from germline, CDR1 is DFQATT and CDR2 is SNEGSKA (reference sequence).

The specimen was peripheral blood. The chain employs TRBV20-1 and TRBJ1-1, with D unresolved. The receptor's source is a woman between 40 and 50 years old who had recovered from COVID-19. The CDR3 sequence: CSASSMNTEAFF. In DNA form, the CDR3 reads TGCAGTGCTAGTAGCATGAACACTGAAGCTTTCTTT.